Each of the 15 T cell receptor beta chains below was sequenced from the same sample in a study of cytomegalovirus exposure and HLA in healthy donors. With 60 Vbeta and 13 Jbeta primers, the PCR was carried out. TCRdb keeps only in-frame clones here, not all; method: immunoSEQ multiplex PCR. Of about 110,000 clones listed, around three quarters were seen once; the top ten hold 0.79%. Sequencing was performed on PBMCs. All receptors derive from a boy younger than 18 in good health and CMV-seronegative.

This chain links TRBV5-4 with TRBJ1-6, with 7 positions matching TRBD1. V gave up 0 bases and J gave up 2 bases; unmatched junction bases: 5. Germline CDR1 is SGHNT and CDR2 is YYREEE (reference sequence). CDR3 length equals 17 residues. In DNA, the CDR3 is TGTGCCAGCAGCTTGGCCTCCGGGACAGCCTATAATTCACCCCTCCACTTT. Amino acids: CASSLASGTAYNSPLHF. The full variable domain, in which reference TRBV5-4 and TRBJ1-6 provide the parts outside the CDR3, is ETGVTQSPTHLIKTRGQQVTLRCSSQSGHNTVSWYQQALGQGPQFIFQYYREEENGRGNFPPRFSGLQFPNYSSELNVNALELDDSALYLCASSLASGTAYNSPLHFGNGTRLTVT.

The J gene is TRBJ1-5, the V gene TRBV28; D is possibly TRBD1 (5 bases). The germline gives CDR1 MDHEN, CDR2 SYDVKM. With 4 bases removed from V and 0 bases from J, the gap between germline ends came to 13 bases. This CDR3 comprises 16 residues. CDR3 sequence reads: CASSSRGVYSNQPQHF. The CDR3 bases are TGTGCCAGCAGTTCGCGGGGCGTATATAGCAATCAGCCCCAGCATTTT. Supplemented by reference TRBV28 and TRBJ1-5, the full variable domain reads DVKVTQSSRYLVKRTGEKVFLECVQDMDHENMFWYRQDPGLGLRLIYFSYDVKMKEKGDIPEGYSVSREKKERFSLILESASTNQTSMYLCASSSRGVYSNQPQHFGDGTRLSIL.

This chain uses TRBV5-1 with TRBJ1-1; D unresolved. Germline CDR1 reads SGHRS; CDR2 reads YFSETQ. V was pared by 6 bases and J by 1 base, with 13 bases between. The CDR3 totals 14 residues. In DNA form, the CDR3 reads TGCGCCAGCACCCGCTTCCGGGGGAACACTGAAGCTTTCTTT. Its protein product is CASTRFRGNTEAFF.

This chain connects TRBV5-1 to TRBJ2-1; D remains ambiguous. CDR3 length: 15 amino acids. The V end was cut by 0 bases, the J end by 9 bases, with 16 bases between. From germline, CDR1 is SGHRS and CDR2 YFSETQ. The CDR3 region is CASSLGLVEVGEQFF. For the CDR3, the DNA is TGCGCCAGCAGCTTGGGTCTAGTCGAGGTCGGTGAGCAGTTCTTC.

In nucleotides, the CDR3 is TGCGCCAGCAGCTTGACTCCCGAGACCCAGTACTTC. This sequence encodes CASSLTPETQYF. The V and J genes are TRBV5-1 and TRBJ2-5; D is unresolved. V dropped 1 base and J dropped 5 bases, with 6 bases sitting between them. Germline-derived CDR1 and CDR2 are SGHRS and YFSETQ. This CDR3 spans 12 amino acids.

The CDR3 DNA reads TGCGCCAGCAGCTTGGCAGGACAGGCGTATAATTCACCCCTCCACTTT. This encodes CASSLAGQAYNSPLHF. This chain uses TRBV5-1 with TRBJ1-6, with 7 bases matching TRBD1. Germline trimming cut 0 bases from V and 4 bases from J; bases unmatched to any gene: 4. The CDR3 sequence is 16 residues long. Germline CDR1 is SGHRS and CDR2 is YFSETQ.

This chain uses TRBV6-6 with TRBJ1-1; D not resolved. Germline V gene sequence: CDR1 MNHNY, CDR2 SVGAGI (reference sequence). This CDR3 contains 13 residues. Trimming pared 4 bases from V and 1 base from J, leaving 7 bases between. CDR3 residues: CASSLSGNTEAFF. For the CDR3, the DNA is TGTGCCAGCAGTTTATCCGGGAACACTGAAGCTTTCTTT.

J is TRBJ2-7 and V is TRBV28; D is undetermined. The CDR3 contains 12 residues. V gave up 5 bases and J gave up 0 bases, with 5 bases separating them. CDR1 MDHEN and CDR2 SYDVKM come from the germline V gene. The CDR3 nucleotides read TGTGCCAGCAGTGAGAGCTCCTACGAGCAGTACTTC. Its translation is CASSESSYEQYF.

The genes are TRBV7-3 and TRBJ2-3, with 8 bases lining up with TRBD2. CDR3 length equals 16 residues. From germline, CDR1 is SGHTA and CDR2 FQGTGA. V was clipped by 5 bases and J by 2 bases; unmatched bases: 9. In DNA, the CDR3 is TGTGCCAGCAGCAACACTCAGCGGGGGCCCACAGATACGCAGTATTTT. Encoded protein: CASSNTQRGPTDTQYF.

This clone has a handful of counts. The chain has TRBV28 and TRBJ1-2; tentatively, D is TRBD1 (5 bases). CDR1 MDHEN and CDR2 SYDVKM come from the germline V gene. This CDR3 contains 16 residues. V lost 3 bases and J lost 2, with 16 bases in between. The CDR3 nucleotides are TGTGCCAGCAGTTTGTCCGACAGTTTCGGAAACTATGGCTACACCTTC. Protein: CASSLSDSFGNYGYTF.

The chain combines TRBV5-4 with TRBJ1-1; D might be TRBD1 (6 bases). Trimming pared 4 bases from V and 5 bases from J, leaving 18 bases between. This CDR3 has 15 amino acids. Germline V gene data show CDR1 as SGHNT and CDR2 as YYREEE (reference sequence). The CDR3 nucleotides are TGTGCCAGCAGCCCTGGCAGGGGTTGGGGGACTGAAGCTTTCTTT. This codes for CASSPGRGWGTEAFF.

The DNA of the CDR3 is TGTGCCAGTAGTACCTGGGGACAGGGAAATCAGCCCCAGCATTTT. Its protein product is CASSTWGQGNQPQHF. This chain connects TRBV19 to TRBJ1-5; TRBD1 matches 9 bases. Per germline, CDR1 LNHDA and CDR2 SQIVND (reference sequence). V shed 4 bases and J 4 bases; nucleotides not matched to a gene: 5. This CDR3 has 15 residues.

This clone was observed a handful of times. This CDR3 reads CASSLSGGRTEAFF. The CDR3 coding sequence is TGCGCCAGCAGCTTGTCCGGGGGGCGGACTGAAGCTTTCTTT. The chain is built from TRBV5-1 and TRBJ1-1, with D perhaps TRBD1 (6 bases). The ends were cut back, 1 base at V and 5 bases at J, with 12 bases in the middle. Germline loops: CDR1 SGHRS, CDR2 YFSETQ. The CDR3 extends over 14 amino acids.

The CDR3 sequence: CASGYRDKTEAFF. The CDR3 region has the DNA TGCGCCAGCGGTTACAGGGATAAGACTGAAGCTTTCTTT. The rearrangement links TRBV4-3 to TRBJ1-1; TRBD1 is a possible D gene (6 bases). The CDR3 totals 13 residues. Per germline, CDR1 LGHNA and CDR2 YSLEER. V was cut by 8 bases and J by 5 bases, with 15 bases left in between.

The chain carries TRBV21-1 and TRBJ1-5; no check of the table's D call, TRBD1, against the DNA was made. TRBV21-1 is noted as a pseudogene. This CDR3 comprises 18 residues. The CDR3 coding sequence is TGTGCCAGCAGCAACTCGGGTAGATGGGCAGGGGGCCGTCAGCCCCAGCATTTT. Encoded protein: CASSNSGRWAGGRQPQHF.